This is a list of T cell receptor beta chains from one sample in a study of PD-L1 blockade in urothelial cancer. The data were produced by immunoSEQ multiplex PCR, yet TCRdb's version contains in-frame clones alone and is incomplete. The sample comprises under 45,000 clones, 82% of which are singletons, and roughly 18% rests with the top ten. The material was PBMCs, obtained around atezolizumab (anti-PD-L1) treatment. The receptors were sampled from a man aged 60 to 75 with urothelial cancer. Both conserved end residues are part of each CDR3. Each record gives: V gene, J gene, clone size, D gene, CDR3 DNA, CDR3 protein. A D gene is named only where the DNA matches it firmly. A clone size is listed for some rows: how often the clone was seen (once, few, many), or a class if it is expanded.

>TRBV4-1|TRBJ2-3|NA|NA
TGCGCCAGCAGCGGCTTTTACACAGATACGCAGTATTTT
CASSGFYTDTQYF
>TRBV4-1|TRBJ2-7|NA|NA
TGCGCCAGCAGCCAGGGAACCGGACCGGGACTCGGGTACGAGCAGTACTTC
CASSQGTGPGLGYEQYF
>TRBV29-1|TRBJ2-3|NA|NA
TGCAGCGTTGCGGGGTTCACAGATACGCAGTATTTT
CSVAGFTDTQYF
>TRBV27|TRBJ1-6|NA|TRBD1
TGTGCCAGCAGTCCCATTGCATGGACAGGGCATTCACCCCTCCACTTT
CASSPIAWTGHSPLHF
>TRBV4-2|TRBJ2-5|NA|TRBD1
TGTGCCAGCAGCGCCCGACCAGACAGGGATGAGACCCAGTACTTC
CASSARPDRDETQYF
>TRBV15|TRBJ2-7|NA|NA
TGTGCCACCAGCAGAGAATTAGGCAGGGAACAGGGCGAGCAGTACTTC
CATSRELGREQGEQYF
>TRBV28|TRBJ2-1|NA|TRBD1
TGTGCCAGTCTACTCACAGGGGCAGGGAATGAGCAGTTCTTC
CASLLTGAGNEQFF
>TRBV6-1|TRBJ1-2|once|TRBD1
TGTGCCAGCATACCCGGGGACAGGAAAATCTATGGCTACACCTTC
CASIPGDRKIYGYTF
>TRBV28|TRBJ1-2|NA|NA
TGTGCCAGCAGTAAGGGAGGGCCGGTCTATGGCTACACCTTC
CASSKGGPVYGYTF
>TRBV6-1|TRBJ1-5|once|NA
TGTGCCAGCAGTGATGTGGGGGGAGCGGGTCAGCCCCAGCATTTT
CASSDVGGAGQPQHF
>TRBV28|TRBJ2-5|NA|TRBD1
TGTGCCAGCAGTTTTGGACAGGGGGTTTTGGAGACCCAGTACTTC
CASSFGQGVLETQYF
>TRBV7-9|TRBJ2-7|NA|NA
TGTGCCAGCGGCCTCGGGGAACTCACCTACGAGCAGTACTTC
CASGLGELTYEQYF
>TRBV4-1|TRBJ1-4|once|NA
TGCGCCAGCACCCGTGACGCGGGCGCAACTAATGAAAAACTGTTTTTT
CASTRDAGATNEKLFF
>TRBV6-1|TRBJ2-3|NA|TRBD2
TGTGCCAGCAGTGAAGTTTTTGCGGGGGGGGCAGATACGCAGTATTTT
CASSEVFAGGADTQYF
>TRBV30|TRBJ2-5|NA|TRBD2
TGTGCCTGGACCCTCGGGACTAGCGGGGGGTTCGAGACCCAGTACTTC
CAWTLGTSGGFETQYF
>TRBV6-6|TRBJ2-3|once|TRBD2
TGTGCCAGCAGGGACCCGGGACTAGCGGGGTTAGGGCAGTATTTT
CASRDPGLAGLGQYF
>TRBV7-2|TRBJ2-1|NA|NA
TGTGCCAGCAGCTTAGACGGCGGCTCCTACAATGAGCAGTTCTTC
CASSLDGGSYNEQFF
>TRBV2|TRBJ2-5|NA|TRBD2
TGTGCCAGCAGTGAACGGGGGGGCCGGGAGACCCAGTACTTC
CASSERGGRETQYF
>TRBV6-1|TRBJ2-3|NA|NA
TGTGCCAGCAACAGGGGAGGAGATACGCAGTATTTT
CASNRGGDTQYF
>TRBV18|TRBJ2-7|NA|TRBD1
TGTGCCTCGGCAGGGACAGGGGATCTCTACGAGCAGTACTTC
CASAGTGDLYEQYF